The clone carrying this T cell receptor beta chain has a handful of counts. No antigen is known for it. A universal primer site was added by template switching, and unique molecular identifiers were carried by the cDNA. Via MiXCR, TCRdb re-called the 5' RACE reads, giving one row per CDR3 protein. The sample holds under 350,000 distinct CDR3 sequences, nearly 9.5% seen once. Healthy Caucasians alone served as donors. CDR1 SNHLY and CDR2 FYNNEI come from the germline V gene. V was shortened by 11 bases and J by 4 bases, with 12 bases between the two germline ends. CDR3 length: 13 amino acids. The data originate from a study of identical twins. Study results and limitations: In beta out-of-frame sequences, the excess sharing between twins was weaker.

A further study also used this sample, focusing on yellow fever vaccine responses in identical twins.

Sequencing was done on a sample of CD8+ T cells sorted from blood. This chain joins TRBV2 and TRBJ2-6, with D perhaps matching TRBD1 (6 bases). The TCR sequence derives from a woman aged 18 to 35 in good health. CDR3 sequence (DNA): TGTGCCCGATACAGGGACGGGGCCAACGTCCTGACTTTC. Its protein product is CARYRDGANVLTF. The variable domain in full, with the rest retrieved from reference TRBV2 and TRBJ2-6, is EPEVTQTPSHQVTQMGQEVILRCVPISNHLYFYWYRQILGQKVEFLVSFYNNEISEKSEIFDDQFSVERPDGSNFTLKIRSTKLEDSAMYFCARYRDGANVLTFGAGSRLTVL.